This TCR beta chain was identified during a study of molecular identifiers for immune sequencing clone quantification. Across the study: Replicate experiments took RNA from around 20,000 or 100,000 naive CD8 cells, divided it five ways and sequenced four. Study-wide points: The sizes of highly expanded clones could be underestimated when identical TCR molecules share a barcode.

Using its own MiXCR run on the PCR reads, TCRdb lists one record per CDR3 protein. Among approximately 630,000 distinct CDR3 sequences, 25% were seen once, and the ten largest hold 0.78%. There are 13 residues in the CDR3. V shed 2 bases, J shed 4 bases, and the junction held 2 bases outside the gene matches. From germline, CDR1 is KGHSY and CDR2 FQNENV. This clonotype was found many times. Its antigen is undetermined. The clonotype comes from a human donor in good health. Some libraries in this study had Jurkat cell RNA spiked in. Sequenced: naive CD8+ T cells from blood, with Jurkat cell RNA spiked in. As to subset: FACS-sorted CD8+CD4-CCR7+CD45RA+ naive T cells. The chain recombines TRBV16 with TRBJ2-7, with 7 bases that match TRBD1. This CDR3 is CASSQIQGYEQYF. The DNA of the CDR3 is TGTGCCAGCAGCCAAATACAGGGGTACGAGCAGTACTTC.